This T cell receptor (beta chain) comes out of a study of OX40 agonist ivuxolimab in advanced cancers. At the level of the study: Patients were around 83% male with ages roughly 23 to 79, mean about 65. Study-wide points: In the 0.1 to 3.0 mg/kg range, CD4+ and CD8+ blood T cells had expanded clonally by week 6. Partial responders dosed at 0.1-3.0 mg/kg displayed clonal expansion ranking among the lowest.

On this clone itself: Its antigen remains unknown.

V lost 0 bases and J lost 2; bases outside the gene matches: 4. Germline CDR1 reads SGDLS; CDR2 reads YYNGEE. The CDR3 is 16 amino acids. TCRdb's copy holds only in-frame clones and misses some; the assay was immunoSEQ multiplex PCR. Here the sample spans approximately 100,000 clones, 70% to 90% being singletons. With baseline, cycle 4 day 1, and cycle 7 day 1 as timepoints, blood was sampled. Specimen: CD4+ or CD8+ T cells sorted from blood, collected in a trial of the OX40 agonist ivuxolimab. V is TRBV9 and J is TRBJ2-1, with 8 positions matching TRBD2. This clonotype originated in an adult with an advanced solid tumor such as melanoma, head and neck, liver or kidney cancer. As DNA, the CDR3 is TGTGCCAGCAGCGTAGGAGGAGCGGGGGCCTACAATGAGCAGTTCTTC. It is translated as CASSVGGAGAYNEQFF.